What follows describes a single TCR beta chain. Its antigen is undetermined. Unique-molecular-identifier-tagged TCR beta cDNA libraries were used. TCRdb used MiXCR to reprocess the PCR reads, holding one entry per CDR3 protein. The data hold 450,000 to 700,000 distinct CDR3 sequences, with roughly two fifths observed a single time. This entry comes from a study of post-analysis software for immune sequencing data. This CDR3 is built from 16 residues. The germline gives CDR1 LGHDT, CDR2 YNNKEL (reference sequence). V was pared by 0 bases and J by 5 bases, with 14 bases between. Study conclusions and caveats: With TRBV5-6, TRBV5-1 and TRBV20-1 included, 4 or 5 TRBV segments were more frequent in patients than in controls.

The clonotype was recovered from a girl aged 10 to 17 with multiple sclerosis. The chain combines TRBV3-1 with TRBJ1-5; D call uncertain. The sequenced material came from blood. The CDR3 coding sequence is TGTGCCAGCAGCCAAGATCCGGGAGACATATATCAGCCCCAGCATTTT. It specifies CASSQDPGDIYQPQHF.